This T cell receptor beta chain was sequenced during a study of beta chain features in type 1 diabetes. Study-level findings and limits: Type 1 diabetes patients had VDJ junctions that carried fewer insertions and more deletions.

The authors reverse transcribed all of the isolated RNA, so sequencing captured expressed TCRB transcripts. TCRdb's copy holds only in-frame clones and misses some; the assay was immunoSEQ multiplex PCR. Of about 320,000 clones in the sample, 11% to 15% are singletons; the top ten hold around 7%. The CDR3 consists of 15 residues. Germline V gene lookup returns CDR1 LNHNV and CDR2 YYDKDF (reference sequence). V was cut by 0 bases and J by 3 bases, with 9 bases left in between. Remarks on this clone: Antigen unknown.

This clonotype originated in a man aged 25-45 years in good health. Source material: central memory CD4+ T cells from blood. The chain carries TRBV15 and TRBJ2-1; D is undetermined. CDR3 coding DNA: TGTGCCACCAGCAGAGATTCGGCTAGCTACAATGAGCAGTTCTTC. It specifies CATSRDSASYNEQFF.